The clone carrying this T cell receptor (beta chain) came up many times. Antigen: not known. This sample stems from a study of T cell repertoires in cytomegalovirus infection. Overall study: Matching HLA type and CMV infection were both indicated by public TCR beta signatures.

TCRdb used MiXCR to reprocess the reads, holding one entry per CDR3 protein. This table has 250,000 to 300,000 distinct CDR3 sequences, 9.1% appearing once. The CDR3 totals 14 residues. Germline trimming cut 6 bases from V and 8 bases from J; bases unmatched to any gene: 8. Study-level results: Summed public TCR beta family frequency identified CMV carriers bearing the relevant HLA. Dominating the ex vivo response were TCR beta clonotypes that were CMV-specific and HLA-C-restricted.

The rearrangement uses TRBV12-3 or TRBV12-4 and TRBJ2-4; 9 positions agree with TRBD1. The receptor was derived from a human donor in good health (CMV status not recorded). Some clones in this sample may be carry-over from other donors' samples. The sequencing sample was made of PBMCs. CDR3 DNA: TGTGCCAGCAGCGGACAGGGGTTGATTGACATTCAGTACTTC. This gives the protein CASSGQGLIDIQYF.